These T cell receptor beta chains were read from a single sample in a study of blood T cell repertoires in COVID-19. This table comes from immunoSEQ multiplex PCR, and its TCRdb copy is limited to in-frame clones, with some not included. The sample lists around 100,000 clones, just under 80% occurring once. The sequencing sample was made of peripheral blood. The receptors come from a woman in her seventies with acute or convalescent COVID-19. CDR3s include the opening cysteine and the closing phenylalanine or tryptophan. A D gene is named only where the DNA matches it firmly. Part of the rows lack a size; the others show once, few, many or a class for expanded clones.

NA | TRBJ2-5 | TRBV2 | NA | CASSEGSRAGKETQYF | TGTGCCAGCAGTGAAGGGTCGAGGGCGGGGAAAGAGACCCAGTACTTC
NA | TRBJ2-2 | TRBV10-3 | NA | CAISEDISGDTGELFF | TGTGCCATCAGTGAGGATATTTCGGGAGATACCGGGGAGCTGTTTTTT
NA | TRBJ1-2 | TRBV6-1 | NA | CASSDMTTGLYGYTF | TGTGCCAGCAGTGACATGACTACAGGGCTCTATGGCTACACCTTC
NA | TRBJ1-1 | TRBV5-1 | NA | CASSPIVREPNTEAFF | TGCGCCAGCAGCCCTATCGTGAGGGAACCTAACACTGAAGCTTTCTTT
NA | TRBJ1-1 | TRBV11-2 | NA | CASSLGLGQGSTEAFF | TGTGCCAGCAGCTTAGGTTTAGGGCAGGGCTCCACTGAAGCTTTCTTT
NA | TRBJ1-1 | TRBV6-6 | NA | CASSLQGDEAFF | TGTGCCAGCAGTTTACAGGGAGACGAAGCTTTCTTT
NA | TRBJ2-2 | TRBV4-3 | NA | CATTGVANTGELFF | TGCGCCACCACAGGAGTCGCGAACACCGGGGAGCTGTTTTTT
NA | TRBJ1-4 | TRBV19 | NA | CASSILRNEKLFF | TGTGCCAGTAGTATTTTGCGGAATGAAAAACTGTTTTTT
TRBD2 | TRBJ2-1 | TRBV11-2 | few | CASSLASGGLSGHEQFF | TGTGCCAGCAGCTTAGCCAGCGGGGGTCTTTCCGGGCATGAGCAGTTCTTC
TRBD1 | TRBJ2-1 | TRBV3-1/TRBV3-2 | NA | CASRRTGGNEQFF | TGTGCCAGCAGGCGCACAGGGGGCAATGAGCAGTTCTTC
TRBD1 | TRBJ2-1 | TRBV19 | few | CASSAVGTGGNEQFF | TGTGCCAGTAGCGCCGTTGGGACAGGGGGGAATGAGCAGTTCTTC
NA | TRBJ1-1 | TRBV2 | NA | CASSGVSGGYAFF | TGTGCCAGCAGTGGGGTCAGTGGCGGTTATGCATTTTTT
TRBD1 | TRBJ2-7 | TRBV10-2 | few | CASTGTEQASYEQYF | TGCGCCAGCACCGGGACAGAACAGGCCTCCTACGAGCAGTACTTC
NA | TRBJ1-2 | TRBV11-2 | NA | CASSPQAGSF | TGTGCCAGCAGCCCCCAGGCGGGGTCCTTC
TRBD1 | TRBJ1-1 | TRBV6-5 | NA | CASNDRGEVNTEAFF | TGTGCCAGCAACGACAGGGGAGAGGTGAACACTGAAGCTTTCTTT
TRBD1 | TRBJ1-4 | TRBV23-1 | NA | CASTTRTGNIGTNEKLFF | TGCGCCAGCACCACAAGGACAGGGAATATCGGCACTAATGAAAAACTGTTTTTT
NA | TRBJ1-5 | TRBV19 | NA | CATQQVISNQPQHF | TGTGCCACCCAACAGGTGATTAGCAATCAGCCCCAGCATTTT
NA | TRBJ2-3 | TRBV5-1 | NA | CASSLHRTSLGAQYF | TGCGCCAGCAGCTTGCATAGGACTTCCCTCGGTGCGCAGTATTTT
NA | TRBJ1-2 | TRBV9 | NA | CASSVLANYGYTF | TGTGCCAGCAGCGTATTAGCTAACTATGGCTACACCTTC
NA | TRBJ1-1 | TRBV5-1 | few | CASSLSRGNTEAFF | TGCGCCAGCAGCTTAAGCAGAGGAAACACTGAAGCTTTCTTT
NA | TRBJ1-1 | TRBV20-1 | NA | CSASQGMNTEAFF | TGCAGTGCTAGTCAGGGAATGAACACTGAAGCTTTCTTT
NA | TRBJ2-7 | TRBV19 | NA | CASAGSGVEQYF | TGTGCCAGTGCTGGATCAGGGGTTGAGCAGTACTTC
NA | TRBJ1-2 | TRBV5-4 | NA | CASSRWGGGYGYGYTF | TGTGCCAGCAGCCGATGGGGAGGGGGGTACGGCTATGGCTACACCTTC
NA | TRBJ1-3 | TRBV18 | NA | CASSPATAISGNTIYF | TGTGCCAGCTCACCCGCGACAGCAATCTCTGGAAACACCATATATTTT
NA | TRBJ1-4 | TRBV7-7 | few | CASSRAINEKLFF | TGTGCCAGTTCACGAGCGATTAATGAAAAACTGTTTTTT
TRBD2 | TRBJ2-5 | TRBV7-8 | few | CASSAQTSGAYQETQYF | TGTGCCAGCAGCGCCCAGACTAGCGGTGCGTACCAAGAGACCCAGTACTTC
TRBD2 | TRBJ2-1 | TRBV11-1 | few | CASSPGSGGVYNEQFF | TGTGCCAGCAGCCCTGGGAGCGGGGGGGTTTACAATGAGCAGTTCTTC
TRBD1 | TRBJ2-6 | TRBV19 | NA | CASSQSGQGLRGANVLTF | TGTGCCAGTAGTCAATCGGGACAGGGTTTACGTGGGGCCAACGTCCTGACTTTC
TRBD1 | TRBJ2-5 | TRBV29-1 | NA | CSVTGTGGQETQYF | TGCAGCGTGACCGGGACAGGGGGGCAAGAGACCCAGTACTTC
NA | TRBJ1-4 | TRBV6-5 | NA | CASSYSGRGGEKLFF | TGTGCCAGCAGTTACTCGGGGAGGGGTGGTGAAAAACTGTTTTTT
NA | TRBJ1-2 | TRBV28 | NA | CASSTAPSGVYGYTF | TGTGCCAGCAGTACAGCCCCGAGCGGGGTCTATGGCTACACCTTC
TRBD2 | TRBJ2-7 | TRBV5-1 | NA | CASSLLSSGGATVYEQYF | TGCGCCAGCAGCTTGCTCTCTAGCGGGGGGGCGACCGTGTACGAGCAGTACTTC
TRBD1 | TRBJ2-3 | TRBV29-1 | NA | CSGGTGGEDTQYF | TGCAGCGGAGGGACAGGGGGCGAAGATACGCAGTATTTT
NA | TRBJ1-1 | TRBV7-3 | NA | CASSSSPGVDTEAFF | TGTGCCAGCAGCTCGTCTCCGGGAGTGGACACTGAAGCTTTCTTT
TRBD2 | TRBJ2-3 | TRBV27 | NA | CASSFGRGGSDTQYF | TGTGCCAGCAGTTTTGGGCGGGGGGGGTCAGATACGCAGTATTTT
TRBD1 | TRBJ1-6 | TRBV30 | NA | CAWRQGAESPLHF | TGTGCCTGGCGACAGGGGGCAGAATCACCCCTCCACTTT
NA | TRBJ1-5 | TRBV19 | NA | CASSISPRASAQHF | TGTGCCAGTAGTATCTCCCCCCGAGCCAGCGCCCAGCATTTT
NA | TRBJ1-5 | TRBV4-1 | few | CASSQEDWANQPQHF | TGCGCCAGCAGCCAAGAGGACTGGGCGAATCAGCCCCAGCATTTT
NA | TRBJ1-3 | TRBV5-3 | NA | CARSWEHRWGNTIYF | TGTGCCAGAAGCTGGGAGCACAGATGGGGAAACACCATATATTTT
TRBD1 | TRBJ1-3 | TRBV30 | NA | CAWSPWDRRNTIYF | TGTGCCTGGAGCCCCTGGGACAGGAGAAACACCATATATTTT
TRBD1 | TRBJ2-5 | TRBV2 | NA | CASSSDRGSETQYF | TGTGCCAGCAGTTCCGACAGGGGGTCAGAGACCCAGTACTTC
NA | TRBJ2-1 | TRBV29-1 | NA | CSVEAQANEQFF | TGCAGCGTTGAAGCCCAGGCCAATGAGCAGTTCTTC
NA | TRBJ2-1 | TRBV9 | NA | CASSVRGSDHEQFF | TGTGCCAGCAGCGTACGAGGGTCCGACCATGAGCAGTTCTTC
NA | TRBJ1-3 | TRBV28 | NA | CASSGGSMGSGNTIYF | TGTGCCAGCAGTGGAGGGAGTATGGGCTCTGGAAACACCATATATTTT
NA | TRBJ1-2 | TRBV6-2/TRBV6-3 | few | CASSFTRGYTF | TGTGCCAGCAGTTTCACACGTGGCTACACCTTC
NA | TRBJ1-2 | TRBV27 | NA | CASSLKTAANYGYTF | TGTGCCAGCAGTTTGAAAACAGCCGCTAACTATGGCTACACCTTC